One and the same sample provided the 27 T cell receptor beta chains below, sequenced in a study of T cells in Graves' hyperthyroidism and ophthalmopathy. Amplification targeted TCR beta CDR3 regions from RNA transcripts. An initial round of RT-PCR targeting the TCR CDR3 relied on the HTBI primer set. TCRdb analysed the multiplex PCR reads with MiXCR anew, one entry per CDR3 protein. The profile covers 350,000 to 500,000 distinct CDR3 sequences, with 12% to 15% appearing a single time and 5% to 6% taken by the ten largest. Sample: blood. These receptors all come from a woman aged 18-30 years with Graves' hyperthyroidism.

This clonotype was counted many times. V is TRBV5-1 and J is TRBJ2-3; the match to TRBD1 covers 8 bases. Germline lookup yields CDR1 SGHRS and CDR2 YFSETQ. The CDR3 contains 18 residues. Trimming took 0 bases from V and 3 from J; bases not matched to a gene: 12. The CDR3 reads CASSLEADAGGRTDTQYF. Here the CDR3 DNA reads TGCGCCAGCAGCTTGGAAGCGGACGCAGGGGGCAGGACAGATACGCAGTATTTT.

Concerning this clonotype: An end of the junction does not agree with germline; a read error may underlie this. The J gene is TRBJ1-5, the V gene TRBV12-3 or TRBV12-4; no reliable D call. The CDR3 contains 17 residues. CDR3 protein: CAGSMDLMGVGNQPQHF. The CDR3 DNA is TGTGCCGGCAGTATGGATTTGATGGGAGTGGGCAATCAGCCCCAGCATTTT.

There are many counts of this clonotype. This rearrangement joins TRBV7-3 to TRBJ2-5; possibly TRBD2 for D (5 bases). The CDR3 runs to 15 residues. The germline gives CDR1 SGHTA, CDR2 FQGTGA. Between the trimmed V and J ends, which lost 2 bases and 4 bases, there was a span of 14 bases. CDR3 sequence: CASSLFGRAGETQYF. The CDR3 DNA reads TGTGCCAGCAGCTTATTTGGTCGTGCGGGAGAGACCCAGTACTTC.

This CDR3 reads CASSGTIAGDTQYF. The CDR3 bases are TGTGCCAGCAGCGGAACTATAGCGGGAGATACGCAGTATTTT. This chain uses TRBV9 with TRBJ2-3, with 7 nucleotides matching TRBD2. Trimming at V came to 3 bases and at J to 5 bases, leaving 6 bases not matched to a gene. This CDR3 has 14 residues. Germline V gene lookup returns CDR1 SGDLS and CDR2 YYNGEE.

The chain employs TRBV5-1 and TRBJ2-7; 8 nucleotides agree with TRBD1. CDR3 size: 15 residues. From germline, CDR1 is SGHRS and CDR2 YFSETQ. The V segment lost 3 bases and the J segment 0 bases; nucleotides outside the gene matches: 5. The CDR3 sequence: CASSWTGTGSYEQYF. In DNA form, the CDR3 reads TGCGCCAGCAGCTGGACAGGGACAGGCTCCTACGAGCAGTACTTC.

For this clonotype: This clone may be a read error of a much larger clone one base away. This chain connects TRBV12-3 or TRBV12-4 to TRBJ1-1; maybe TRBD1 (5 bases). CDR3 length equals 13 residues. The CDR3 DNA is TGTGCCGGCAGTTTAGCGACCGGGGGTGAAGCTTTCTTT. It specifies CAGSLATGGEAFF.

This clonotype was seen ten or more times. The rearrangement joins TRBV11-2 to TRBJ2-1; TRBD2 might be the D (6 bases). In germline, CDR1 is SGHAT, CDR2 FQNNGV. CDR3 length: 14 residues. V was cut by 5 bases and J by 4 bases, with 12 bases left in between. The CDR3 sequence: CASSPRLGYNEQFF. The CDR3 bases are TGTGCCAGCAGCCCTCGACTAGGTTACAATGAGCAGTTCTTC. Combining the CDR3 with reference TRBV11-2 and TRBJ2-1 gives the whole variable domain EAGVAQSPRYKIIEKRQSVAFWCNPISGHATLYWYQQILGQGPKLLIQFQNNGVVDDSQLPKDRFSAERLKGVDSTLKIQPAKLEDSAVYLCASSPRLGYNEQFFGPGTRLTVL.

The chain joins TRBV9 to TRBJ2-7; possible D gene TRBD2, 5 bases. This CDR3 is built from 15 residues. Trimming cost V 0 bases and J 0 bases, with 10 bases left between them. Germline V gene sequence: CDR1 SGDLS, CDR2 YYNGEE. CDR3: CASSVGVSASYEQYF. The CDR3 coding sequence is TGTGCCAGCAGCGTAGGTGTTAGCGCCTCCTACGAGCAGTACTTC.

This chain connects TRBV4-1 to TRBJ1-5; D ambiguous. Germline CDR1 is MGHRA and CDR2 is YSYEKL. Trimming stripped 0 bases from V and 2 bases from J, with 5 bases between. The CDR3 consists of 14 residues. The CDR3 bases are TGCGCCAGCAGCCAAGAGGGCGGCAATCAGCCCCAGCATTTT. This sequence encodes CASSQEGGNQPQHF.

The chain recombines TRBV24-1 with TRBJ2-2; D call uncertain. The germline CDR1 and CDR2 sequences are KGHDR and SFDVKD. The CDR3 contains 12 residues. V shed 0 bases and J shed 5 bases, with 0 bases lying between them. CDR3 bases: TGTGCCACCAGTGATTTGACCGGGGAGCTGTTTTTT. It encodes CATSDLTGELFF.

This clonotype was observed at least ten times. The chain has TRBV29-1 and TRBJ1-2; the D gene is possibly TRBD1 (6 bases). Germline CDR1 is SQVTM and CDR2 is ANQGSEA. V dropped 4 bases and J dropped 8 bases, with 14 bases sitting between them. CDR3 length: 12 amino acids. This CDR3 is CSVVRGAGGYTF. The CDR3 DNA reads TGCAGCGTTGTACGGGGGGCGGGAGGCTACACCTTC.

The genes are TRBV4-1 and TRBJ2-1, with 8 bases fitting TRBD2. This CDR3 spans 13 amino acids. CDR1 is MGHRA, CDR2 YSYEKL, per germline. The V segment lost 0 bases and the J segment 15 bases; nucleotides outside the gene matches: 7. The CDR3 DNA follows: TGCGCCAGCAGCCAAGATAGAAGCGGGAGACGGTTCTTC. This sequence encodes CASSQDRSGRRFF.

The gene calls are TRBV18 and TRBJ2-7; maybe TRBD1 (6 bases). V was clipped by 6 bases and J by 1 base, with 13 bases between them. Germline CDR1 and CDR2: KGHSH and LQKENI. The CDR3 consists of 14 residues. CDR3 sequence reads: CASSPRGISYEQYF. The CDR3 DNA reads as TGTGCCAGCTCCCCCAGGGGTATTTCCTACGAGCAGTACTTC.

The table lists this clonotype with many counts. This chain connects TRBV28 to TRBJ1-4, with 7 bases lining up with TRBD1. The V gene end was trimmed by 6 bases and the J gene end by 4 bases; junction bases not matched to a gene: 5. Germline loops: CDR1 MDHEN, CDR2 SYDVKM. This CDR3 is built from 14 residues. CDR3 loop: CASSLGGLNEKLFF. In DNA form, the CDR3 reads TGTGCCAGCAGCTTAGGGGGCCTTAATGAAAAACTGTTTTTT.

This clonotype appeared a few times. V and J are TRBV6-4 and TRBJ1-5; 8 nucleotides agree with TRBD1. The CDR3 sequence is 16 residues long. Losses at the gene ends were 7 bases for V and 2 bases for J; bases not matched to a gene: 10. The V gene's germline CDR1 is MRHNA and CDR2 SNTAGT. CDR3 residues: CASIYQGTGGNQPQHF. The CDR3 bases are TGTGCCAGCATCTACCAGGGGACAGGCGGCAATCAGCCCCAGCATTTT.

The chain combines TRBV28 with TRBJ2-6; 11 bases map to TRBD1. Germline values: CDR1 MDHEN, CDR2 SYDVKM. The V gene end was trimmed by 6 bases and the J gene end by 2 bases; junction bases not matched to a gene: 6. The CDR3 covers 17 residues. Here the CDR3 reads CASSRTGGPAGANVLTF. The CDR3, as DNA: TGTGCCAGCAGCAGGACAGGGGGCCCGGCTGGGGCCAACGTCCTGACTTTC.

This clonotype came up a few times. V and J are TRBV19 and TRBJ2-7; 8 bases agree with TRBD2. Looked up from germline, CDR1 is LNHDA and CDR2 is SQIVND (reference sequence). V lost 5 bases and J lost 4; bases outside the gene matches: 10. The length of the CDR3 is 15 residues. The CDR3 here is CASSPRTSPPYEQYF. The CDR3 region has the DNA TGTGCCAGTAGTCCCCGGACTAGCCCACCGTACGAGCAGTACTTC.

This clonotype was recorded at least ten times. The chain joins TRBV12-3 or TRBV12-4 to TRBJ2-7, with TRBD1 matching 8 bases. This CDR3 comprises 15 residues. V lost 5 bases and J lost 3; bases outside the gene matches: 9. This CDR3 is CASSITGQAYYEQYF. As DNA, the CDR3 is TGTGCCAGCAGTATAACGGGACAGGCGTACTACGAGCAGTACTTC.

The chain links TRBV12-3 or TRBV12-4 to TRBJ2-7; D perhaps matches TRBD2 (5 bases). V gave up 7 bases and J gave up 2 bases, with 15 bases separating them. The CDR3 has 14 amino acids. The CDR3 spells CASTPAGGPYEQYF. The CDR3 DNA reads TGTGCCAGCACCCCGGCGGGCGGTCCCTACGAGCAGTACTTC.

This clonotype has a count of ten or more. V gene TRBV11-2 combines with J gene TRBJ2-1; weak D call: TRBD2 (5 bases). Germline CDR1 reads SGHAT; CDR2 reads FQNNGV. V lost 4 bases, J lost 0 bases, and 13 bases lay in between. The CDR3 spans 16 residues. CDR3 sequence: CASSYRDSSSYNEQFF. In DNA, the CDR3 is TGTGCCAGCAGCTACCGGGATAGTAGCTCCTACAATGAGCAGTTCTTC. The full variable domain, completed using reference TRBV11-2 and TRBJ2-1, is EAGVAQSPRYKIIEKRQSVAFWCNPISGHATLYWYQQILGQGPKLLIQFQNNGVVDDSQLPKDRFSAERLKGVDSTLKIQPAKLEDSAVYLCASSYRDSSSYNEQFFGPGTRLTVL.

This clonotype was seen ten or more times. The V call is TRBV27, the J call TRBJ2-7, with 11 bases that match TRBD1. This CDR3 comprises 15 residues. V lost 2 bases to trimming and J lost 2 bases; unmatched junction nucleotides: 2. Germline V gives CDR1 MNHEY, CDR2 SMNVEV (reference sequence). This CDR3 reads CASSLRGQGAYEQYF. The CDR3 coding sequence is TGTGCCAGCAGTTTAAGGGGACAGGGGGCCTACGAGCAGTACTTC.

This clonotype was seen many times. The chain combines TRBV7-9 with TRBJ2-4; D may be TRBD1 or TRBD2 (6 bases each). The germline CDR1 and CDR2 sequences are SEHNR and FQNEAQ (reference sequence). CDR3 length: 15 amino acids. V was trimmed by 5 bases and J by 8 bases, leaving 19 bases between them. The DNA for the CDR3 is TGTGCCAGCAGCCCAAGGGGGGAATGGGGGGACATTCAGTACTTC. This encodes CASSPRGEWGDIQYF.

In its sample, this clonotype was seen many times. The chain joins TRBV20-1 to TRBJ2-7; TRBD2 matches 7 bases. Germline V gives CDR1 DFQATT, CDR2 SNEGSKA (reference sequence). Unmatched junction bases numbered 4, after V lost 4 bases and J lost 1 base. The CDR3 is made up of 13 amino acids. CDR3 in amino acids: CSAKRGGSYEQYF. The CDR3 nucleotides are TGCAGTGCTAAGCGGGGTGGTTCCTACGAGCAGTACTTC.

This clonotype occurred many times. This sequence joins TRBV9 and TRBJ2-7, with TRBD1 matching over 11 bases. Germline lookup yields CDR1 SGDLS and CDR2 YYNGEE. The junction had 7 bases not matched to a gene; V was cut back by 3 bases and J by 2 bases. The CDR3 has 16 amino acids. The chain's CDR3 is CASSAGPGQGAYEQYF. For the CDR3, the DNA is TGTGCCAGCAGCGCTGGGCCGGGACAGGGGGCCTACGAGCAGTACTTC. Together with reference TRBV9 and TRBJ2-7, the CDR3 gives the full variable domain: DSGVTQTPKHLITATGQRVTLRCSPRSGDLSVYWYQQSLDQGLQFLIQYYNGEERAKGNILERFSAQQFPDLHSELNLSSLELGDSALYFCASSAGPGQGAYEQYFGPGTRLTVT.

J is TRBJ2-7 and V is TRBV5-5; D gene unclear. This CDR3 comprises 14 residues. Germline V CDR1 and CDR2: SGHKS, YYEKEE (reference sequence). V gave up 0 bases and J gave up 0 bases, with 7 bases separating them. The CDR3 protein is CASSLVDGSYEQYF. The CDR3 nucleotides are TGTGCCAGCAGCTTGGTCGACGGCTCCTACGAGCAGTACTTC.

This clonotype has at least ten counts. J is TRBJ1-1 and V is TRBV29-1; D uncertain. Germline lookup yields CDR1 SQVTM and CDR2 ANQGSEA. V was cut by 7 bases and J by 1 base, with 4 bases left in between. The CDR3 loop spans 10 amino acids. CDR3 residues: CSAQNTEAFF. The CDR3 bases are TGCAGCGCCCAGAACACTGAAGCTTTCTTT.

The genes are TRBV9 and TRBJ1-2, with unresolved D. Between the trimmed V and J ends, which lost 0 bases and 4 bases, there was a span of 19 bases. CDR3 length equals 17 residues. The germline CDR1 and CDR2 sequences are SGDLS and YYNGEE. As DNA, the CDR3 is TGTGCCAGCAGCGTAGCCCAAGACGATACCCGGGCCTATGGCTACACCTTC. Encoded protein: CASSVAQDDTRAYGYTF.